This paragraph covers one TCR beta chain sequence. Its antigen is not known. The germline V gene encodes CDR1 LGHNA and CDR2 YSLEER. After removal of 4 bases from V and 4 bases from J, the junction contained 6 bases not matched to a gene. The CDR3 is 16 amino acids. CD45RO/CCR7/CD25/CD127/CD95/CD27 separated CD4+ naive, central memory, regulatory and stem cell-like memory cells by sorting. The data stem from a study of beta chain features in type 1 diabetes. General study results and limits: TCRB rearrangement may or may not be influenced by HLA type; here this remained unresolved. In comparison with healthy donors, patients had naive, central memory and Treg TCRB repertoires that appeared more similar. Moderate but significant shortening of TCRB CDR3s was recorded in all four CD4+ subsets from Type 1 diabetes patients.

Reverse transcribing all isolated RNA meant expressed TCRB transcripts were sequenced. Roughly 3.6 million reads per sample were averaged for naive, central memory and regulatory samples. Method: immunoSEQ multiplex PCR; TCRdb's copy keeps in-frame clones and lacks some. In the table there are about 160,000 clones, around 8% of which are singletons. This TCR was recovered from a woman between 18 and 30 years old with type 1 diabetes. V usage is TRBV4-3 and J usage is TRBJ2-2; 10 positions agree with TRBD2. Sequencing used central memory CD4+ T cells from blood. The CDR3 sequence is CASSLVAGGGTGELFF. The DNA of the CDR3 is TGCGCCAGCAGCCTAGTAGCGGGGGGTGGCACCGGGGAGCTGTTTTTT.